This T cell receptor (beta chain) was documented in a study of PD-L1 blockade in urothelial cancer. Looking at the study overall: About 90% of the 29 patients were men whose urothelial cancer was bladder-origin.

The assay was immunoSEQ multiplex PCR, and TCRdb's table has in-frame clones only and misses some. Of approximately 24,000 clones in the sample, about 88% were seen once. Germline V gives CDR1 SGHTA, CDR2 FQGNSA. The trim removed 1 base at V and 3 bases at J, leaving 2 bases unmatched. The CDR3 has 15 amino acids. The sequence derives from a man between 60 and 75 years old with urothelial cancer. The rearrangement joins TRBV7-2 to TRBJ2-1; TRBD1 matches 8 bases. The sample consisted of PBMCs, taken around atezolizumab (anti-PD-L1) treatment. The CDR3 here is CASSLGTGFYNEQFF. Written as DNA, the CDR3 is TGTGCCAGCAGCTTAGGGACAGGGTTCTACAATGAGCAGTTCTTC.